This TCR beta chain stems from a study of T cell changes during pregnancy in multiple sclerosis. The table came from immunoSEQ multiplex PCR; TCRdb's copy has only in-frame clones and leaves some out. This table holds tens of thousands of clones, 88% found once. The CDR3 loop spans 14 amino acids. Trimming stripped 3 bases from V and 5 bases from J, with 14 bases between. Germline assignment: CDR1 SGHTS and CDR2 YDEGEE. Sequencing was performed on CD8+ T cells from peripheral blood mononuclear cells, taken after pregnancy. The V and J genes are TRBV5-8 and TRBJ1-1; possible D gene TRBD1, 6 bases. This sequence was found in a female donor in good health, enrolled as a control in a pregnancy study. In nucleotides, the CDR3 is TGTGCCAGCAGCTCCCACAGGGTATGGACTGAAGCTTTCTTT. This encodes CASSSHRVWTEAFF.